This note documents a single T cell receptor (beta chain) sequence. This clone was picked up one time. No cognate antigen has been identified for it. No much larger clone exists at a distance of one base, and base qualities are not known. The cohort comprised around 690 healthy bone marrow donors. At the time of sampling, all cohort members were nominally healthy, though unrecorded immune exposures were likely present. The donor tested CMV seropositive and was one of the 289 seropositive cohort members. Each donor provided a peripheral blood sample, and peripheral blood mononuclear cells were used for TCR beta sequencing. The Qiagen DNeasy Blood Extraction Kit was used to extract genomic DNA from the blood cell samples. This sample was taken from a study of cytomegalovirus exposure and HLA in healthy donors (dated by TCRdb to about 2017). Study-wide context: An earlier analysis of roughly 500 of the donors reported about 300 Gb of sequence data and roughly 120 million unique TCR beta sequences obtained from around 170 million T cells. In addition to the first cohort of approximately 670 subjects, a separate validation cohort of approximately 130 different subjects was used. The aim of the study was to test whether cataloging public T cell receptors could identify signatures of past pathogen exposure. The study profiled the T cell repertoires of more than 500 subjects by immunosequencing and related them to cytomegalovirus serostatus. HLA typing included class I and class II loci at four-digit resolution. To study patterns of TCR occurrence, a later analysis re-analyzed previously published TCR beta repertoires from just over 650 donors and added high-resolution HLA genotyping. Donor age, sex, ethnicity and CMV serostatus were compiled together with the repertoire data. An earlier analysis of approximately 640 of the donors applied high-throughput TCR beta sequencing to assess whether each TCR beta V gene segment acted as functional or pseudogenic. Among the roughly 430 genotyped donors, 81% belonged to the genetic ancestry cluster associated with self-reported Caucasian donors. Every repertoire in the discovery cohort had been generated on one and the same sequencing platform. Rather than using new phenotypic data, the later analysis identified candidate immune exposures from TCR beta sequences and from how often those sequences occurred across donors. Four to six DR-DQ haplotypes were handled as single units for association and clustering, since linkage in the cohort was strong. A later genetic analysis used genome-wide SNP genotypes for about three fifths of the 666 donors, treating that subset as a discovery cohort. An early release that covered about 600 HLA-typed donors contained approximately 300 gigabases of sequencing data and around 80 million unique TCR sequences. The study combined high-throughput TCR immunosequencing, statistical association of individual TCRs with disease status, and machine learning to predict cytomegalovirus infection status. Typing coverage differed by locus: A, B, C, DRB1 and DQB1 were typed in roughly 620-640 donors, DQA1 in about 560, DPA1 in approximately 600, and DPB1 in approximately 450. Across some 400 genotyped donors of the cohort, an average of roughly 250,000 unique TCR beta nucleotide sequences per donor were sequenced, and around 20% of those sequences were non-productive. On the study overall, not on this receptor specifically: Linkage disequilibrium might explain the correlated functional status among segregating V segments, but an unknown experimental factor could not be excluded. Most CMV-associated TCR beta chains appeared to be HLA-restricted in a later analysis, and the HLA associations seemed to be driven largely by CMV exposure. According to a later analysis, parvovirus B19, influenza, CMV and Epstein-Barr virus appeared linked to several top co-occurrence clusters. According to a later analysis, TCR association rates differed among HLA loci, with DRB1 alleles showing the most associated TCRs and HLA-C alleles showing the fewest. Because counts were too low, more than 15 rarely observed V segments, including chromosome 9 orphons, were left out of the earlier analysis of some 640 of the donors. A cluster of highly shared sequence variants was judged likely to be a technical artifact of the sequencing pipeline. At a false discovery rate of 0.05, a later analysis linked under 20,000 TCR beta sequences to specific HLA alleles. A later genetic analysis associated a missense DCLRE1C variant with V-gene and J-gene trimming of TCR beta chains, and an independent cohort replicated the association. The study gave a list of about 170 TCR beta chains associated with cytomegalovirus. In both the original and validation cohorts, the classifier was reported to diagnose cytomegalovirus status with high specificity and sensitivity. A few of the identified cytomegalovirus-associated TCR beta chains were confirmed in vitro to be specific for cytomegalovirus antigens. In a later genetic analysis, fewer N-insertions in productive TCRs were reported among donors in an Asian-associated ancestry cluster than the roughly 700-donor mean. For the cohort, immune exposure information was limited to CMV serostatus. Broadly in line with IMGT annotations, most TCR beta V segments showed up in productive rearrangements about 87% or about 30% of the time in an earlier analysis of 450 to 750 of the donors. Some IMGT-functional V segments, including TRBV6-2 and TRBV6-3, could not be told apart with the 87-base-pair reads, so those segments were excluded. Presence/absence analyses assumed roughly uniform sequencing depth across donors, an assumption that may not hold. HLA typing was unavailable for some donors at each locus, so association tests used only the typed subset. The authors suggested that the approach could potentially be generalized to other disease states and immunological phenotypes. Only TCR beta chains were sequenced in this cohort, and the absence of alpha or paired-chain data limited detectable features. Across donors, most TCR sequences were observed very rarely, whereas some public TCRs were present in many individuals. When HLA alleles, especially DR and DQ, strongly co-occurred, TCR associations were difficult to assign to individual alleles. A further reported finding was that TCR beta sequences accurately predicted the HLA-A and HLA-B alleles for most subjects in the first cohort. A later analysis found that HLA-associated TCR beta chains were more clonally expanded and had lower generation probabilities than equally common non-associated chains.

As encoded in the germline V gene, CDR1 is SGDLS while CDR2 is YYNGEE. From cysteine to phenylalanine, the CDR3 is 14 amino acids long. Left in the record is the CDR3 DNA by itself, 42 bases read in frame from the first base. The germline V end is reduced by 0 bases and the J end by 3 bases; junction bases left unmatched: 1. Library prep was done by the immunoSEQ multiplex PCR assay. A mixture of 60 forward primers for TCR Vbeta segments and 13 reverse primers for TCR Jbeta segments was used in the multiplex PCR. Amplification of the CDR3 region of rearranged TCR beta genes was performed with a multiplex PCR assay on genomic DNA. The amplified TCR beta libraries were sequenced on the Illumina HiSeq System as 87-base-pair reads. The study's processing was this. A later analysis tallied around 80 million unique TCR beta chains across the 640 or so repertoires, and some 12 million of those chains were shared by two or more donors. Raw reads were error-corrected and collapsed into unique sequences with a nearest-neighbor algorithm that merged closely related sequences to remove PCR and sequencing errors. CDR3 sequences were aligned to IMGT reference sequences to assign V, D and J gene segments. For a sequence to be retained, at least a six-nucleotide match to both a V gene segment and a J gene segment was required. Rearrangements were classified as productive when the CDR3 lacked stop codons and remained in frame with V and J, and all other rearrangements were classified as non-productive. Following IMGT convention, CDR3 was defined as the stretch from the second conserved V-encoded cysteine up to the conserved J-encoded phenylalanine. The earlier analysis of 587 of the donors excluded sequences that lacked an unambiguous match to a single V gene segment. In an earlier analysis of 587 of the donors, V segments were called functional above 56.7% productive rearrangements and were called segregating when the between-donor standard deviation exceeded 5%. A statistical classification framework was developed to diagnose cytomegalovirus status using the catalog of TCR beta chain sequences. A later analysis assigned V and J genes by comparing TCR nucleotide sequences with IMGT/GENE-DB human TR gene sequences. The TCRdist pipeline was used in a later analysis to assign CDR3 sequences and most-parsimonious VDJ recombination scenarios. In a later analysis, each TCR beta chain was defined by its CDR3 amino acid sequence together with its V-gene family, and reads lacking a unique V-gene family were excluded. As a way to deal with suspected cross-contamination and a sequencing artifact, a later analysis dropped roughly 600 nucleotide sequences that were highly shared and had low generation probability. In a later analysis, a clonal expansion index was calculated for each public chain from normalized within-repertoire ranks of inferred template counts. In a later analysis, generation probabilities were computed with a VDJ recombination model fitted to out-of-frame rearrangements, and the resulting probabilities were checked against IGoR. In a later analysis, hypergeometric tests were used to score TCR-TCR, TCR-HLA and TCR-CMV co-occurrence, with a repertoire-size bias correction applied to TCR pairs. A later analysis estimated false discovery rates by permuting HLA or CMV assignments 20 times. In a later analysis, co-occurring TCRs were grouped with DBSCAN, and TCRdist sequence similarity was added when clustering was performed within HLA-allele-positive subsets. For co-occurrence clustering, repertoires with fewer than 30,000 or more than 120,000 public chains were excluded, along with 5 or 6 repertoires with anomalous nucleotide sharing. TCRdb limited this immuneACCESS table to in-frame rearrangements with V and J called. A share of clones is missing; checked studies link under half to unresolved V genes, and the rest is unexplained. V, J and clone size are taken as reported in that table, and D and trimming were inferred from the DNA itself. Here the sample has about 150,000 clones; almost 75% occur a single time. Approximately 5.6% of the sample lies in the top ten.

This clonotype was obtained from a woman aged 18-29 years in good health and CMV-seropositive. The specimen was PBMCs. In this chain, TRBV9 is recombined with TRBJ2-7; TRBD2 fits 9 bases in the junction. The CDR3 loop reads CASSVGTSDYEQYF. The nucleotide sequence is TGTGCCAGCAGCGTAGGGACTAGCGACTACGAGCAGTACTTC.